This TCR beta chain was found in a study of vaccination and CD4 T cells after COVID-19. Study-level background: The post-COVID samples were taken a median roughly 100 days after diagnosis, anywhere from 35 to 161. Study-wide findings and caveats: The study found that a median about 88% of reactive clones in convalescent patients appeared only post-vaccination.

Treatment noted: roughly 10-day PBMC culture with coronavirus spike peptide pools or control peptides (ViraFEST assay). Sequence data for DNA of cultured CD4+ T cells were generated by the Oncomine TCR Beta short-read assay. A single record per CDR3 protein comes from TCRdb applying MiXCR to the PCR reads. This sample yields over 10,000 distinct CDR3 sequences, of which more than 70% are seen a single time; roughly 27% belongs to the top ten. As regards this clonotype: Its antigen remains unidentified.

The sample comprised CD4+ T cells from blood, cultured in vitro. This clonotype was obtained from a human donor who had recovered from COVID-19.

The CDR3 DNA follows: TGTGCCAGCAGCCCCCGTTTGATAGAGACCCAGTACTTC. Amino acids: CASSPRLIETQYF. The chain links TRBV11-2 to TRBJ2-5; D uncertain. Germline values: CDR1 SGHAT, CDR2 FQNNGV. The ends were cut back, 5 bases at V and 4 bases at J, with 11 bases in the middle. CDR3 length: 13 residues.